Sequencing of this T cell receptor beta chain was carried out in a study of Tregs in tolerant kidney transplant recipients. Sequenced by immunoSEQ multiplex PCR; TCRdb stores in-frame clones only, minus some. The sample yields around 77,000 clones, less than 98% seen once. Looked up from germline, CDR1 is GTSNPN and CDR2 is SVGIG (reference sequence). The CDR3 runs 16 residues. V was shortened by 5 bases and J by 1 base, with 21 bases between the two germline ends. V usage is TRBV30 and J usage is TRBJ2-7, with D maybe TRBD2 (5 bases). Sequencing was performed on CD4+ T cells from blood, taken before the transplant. This TCR derives from a human donor who received a combined kidney and bone marrow transplant. The CDR3 region is CAWGGPVGNPSYEQYF. Here the CDR3 DNA reads TGTGCCTGGGGAGGCCCAGTGGGGAACCCTTCCTACGAGCAGTACTTC.